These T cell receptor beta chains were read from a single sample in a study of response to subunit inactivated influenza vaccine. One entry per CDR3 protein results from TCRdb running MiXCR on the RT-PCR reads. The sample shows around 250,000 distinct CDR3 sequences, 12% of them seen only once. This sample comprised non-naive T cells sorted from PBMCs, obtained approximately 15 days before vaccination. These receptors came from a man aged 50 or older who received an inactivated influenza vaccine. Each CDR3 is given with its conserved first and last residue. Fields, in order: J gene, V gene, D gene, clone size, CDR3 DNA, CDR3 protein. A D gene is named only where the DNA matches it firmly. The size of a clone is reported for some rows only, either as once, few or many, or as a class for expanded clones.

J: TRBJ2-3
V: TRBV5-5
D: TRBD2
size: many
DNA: TGTGCCAGCAGCTTTGCGGGAGAAGCAGATACGCAGTATTTT
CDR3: CASSFAGEADTQYF

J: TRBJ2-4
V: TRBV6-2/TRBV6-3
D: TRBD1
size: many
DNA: TGTGCCAGCAGTTACTCGATTTACGGACAGGTTCTGGACAAAAACATTCAGTACTTC
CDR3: CASSYSIYGQVLDKNIQYF

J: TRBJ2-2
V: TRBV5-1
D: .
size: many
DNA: TGCGCCAGCAGCTTGGCAGGGATCACCGGGGAGCTGTTTTTT
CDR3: CASSLAGITGELFF

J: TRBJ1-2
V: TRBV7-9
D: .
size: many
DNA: TGTGCCAGCAGCTTAGATCCGGGGGCCTCCTCCGCTACCTTC
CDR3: CASSLDPGASSATF

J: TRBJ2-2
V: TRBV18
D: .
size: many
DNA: TGTGCCAGCTCACCGAAGACGGACACCGGGGAGCTGTTTTTT
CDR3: CASSPKTDTGELFF

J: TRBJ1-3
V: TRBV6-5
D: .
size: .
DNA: TGTGCCAGCAGTTACACAGGGCGTGGAAACACCATATATTTT
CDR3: CASSYTGRGNTIYF

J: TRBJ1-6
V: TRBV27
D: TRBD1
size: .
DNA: TGTGCCAGCAGGGTGACAGGGGGCTATAATTCACCCCTCCACTTT
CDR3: CASRVTGGYNSPLHF

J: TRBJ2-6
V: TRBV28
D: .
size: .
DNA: TGTGCCAGCAGTTCACGGGACACTGGGGCCAACGTCCTGACTTTC
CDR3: CASSSRDTGANVLTF

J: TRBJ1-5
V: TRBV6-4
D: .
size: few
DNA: TGTGCCAGCAGGCACCTAAAGTGGGGGCCGGAGAATCAGCCCCAGCATTTT
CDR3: CASRHLKWGPENQPQHF

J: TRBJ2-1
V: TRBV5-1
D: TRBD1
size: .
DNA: TGCGCCAGCAGCCTGGGACAGCCAAGCTCCTACAATGAGCAGTTCTTC
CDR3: CASSLGQPSSYNEQFF

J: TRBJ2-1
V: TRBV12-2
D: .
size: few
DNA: TGTGCAAGTCGCGTCCGTTTCAAGGGCAGCTACAATGAGCAGTTCTTC
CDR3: CASRVRFKGSYNEQFF

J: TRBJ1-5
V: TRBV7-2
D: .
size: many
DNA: TGTGCCAGCAGATTTCAGGGAATTGGACAGCCCCAGCATTTT
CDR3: CASRFQGIGQPQHF

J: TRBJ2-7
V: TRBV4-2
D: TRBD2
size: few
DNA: TGTGCCAGCAGCCAACCCCTACGGGGGGTCGGCCAGTACTTC
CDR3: CASSQPLRGVGQYF

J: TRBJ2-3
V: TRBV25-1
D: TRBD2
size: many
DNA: TGTGCCAGCACCGGAGCGGGGCATACGCAGTATTTT
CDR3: CASTGAGHTQYF

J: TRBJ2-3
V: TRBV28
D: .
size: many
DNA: TGTGCCAGCAGTTTCACCCAGCAGCCCACAGATACGCAGTATTTT
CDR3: CASSFTQQPTDTQYF

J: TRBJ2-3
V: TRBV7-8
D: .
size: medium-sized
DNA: TGTGCCAGCAGCTTAGAGGGCTGGAGCACAGATACGCAGTATTTT
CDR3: CASSLEGWSTDTQYF

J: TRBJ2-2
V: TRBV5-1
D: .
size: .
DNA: TGCGCCAGCAGCTCAGGCCAAATGAACACCGGGGAGCTGTTTTTT
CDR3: CASSSGQMNTGELFF

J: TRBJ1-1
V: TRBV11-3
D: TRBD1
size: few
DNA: TGTGCCAGCAGCCCTGGGGGACAGGGGGAAACTTTCTTT
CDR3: CASSPGGQGETFF

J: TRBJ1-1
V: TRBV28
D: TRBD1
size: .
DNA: TGTGCCAGCAGTTCCACAGGGGATGGCACTGAAGCTTTCTTT
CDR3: CASSSTGDGTEAFF

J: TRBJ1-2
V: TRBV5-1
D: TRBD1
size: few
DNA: TGCGCCAGCAGCGGAGGACAGGGAAACTATGGCTACACCTTC
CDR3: CASSGGQGNYGYTF

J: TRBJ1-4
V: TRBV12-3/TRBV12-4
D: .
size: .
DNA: TGTGCCAGCAGTGGAGGGGGGGCTCCCGGCGAAAAACTGTTTTTT
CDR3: CASSGGGAPGEKLFF

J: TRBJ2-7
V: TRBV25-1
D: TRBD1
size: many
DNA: TGTGCCAGCAGTGAATCGGGACAGGGATCCTACGAGCAGTACTTC
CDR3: CASSESGQGSYEQYF

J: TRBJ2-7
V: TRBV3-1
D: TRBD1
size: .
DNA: TGTGCCAGCAGGCAAGGACAGGCCTACGAGCAGTACTTC
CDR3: CASRQGQAYEQYF

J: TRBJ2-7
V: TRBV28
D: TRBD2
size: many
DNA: TGTGCCAGCAGTCCCGGACTAGTCACCTACTTAGGCGAGCAGTACTTC
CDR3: CASSPGLVTYLGEQYF

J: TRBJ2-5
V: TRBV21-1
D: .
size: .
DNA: TGTGCCAGCAGCAAGGATTGTACTAGCGGGGGGTATCGAGAGACCCAGTACTTC
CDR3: CASSKDCTSGGYRETQYF

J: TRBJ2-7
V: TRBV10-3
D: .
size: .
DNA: TGTGCCATCAGTGAGTCCTTAGGGTTAATATCAACGTACGAGCAGTACTTC
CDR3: CAISESLGLISTYEQYF

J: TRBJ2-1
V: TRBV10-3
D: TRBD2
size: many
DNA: TGTGCCATCAGTGTCGGCCCTCTAGCGGGAGAGTTCTTC
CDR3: CAISVGPLAGEFF

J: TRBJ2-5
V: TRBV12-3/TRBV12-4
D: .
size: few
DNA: TGTGCCAGCAGTGGCAGGGGTGGGGAGACCCAGTACTTC
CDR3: CASSGRGGETQYF

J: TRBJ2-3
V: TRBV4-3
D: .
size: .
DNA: TGCGCCAGCAGCCAAGCTGGGGCGCGGACAGATACGCAGTATTTT
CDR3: CASSQAGARTDTQYF

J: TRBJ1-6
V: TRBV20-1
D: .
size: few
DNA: TGCAGTGCTAGTGTCCGCTATAATTCACCCCTCCACTTT
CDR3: CSASVRYNSPLHF

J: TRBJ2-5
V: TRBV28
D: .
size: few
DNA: TGTGCCAGCAGTTCCAGGGATTTTGGTGAGACCCAGTACTTC
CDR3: CASSSRDFGETQYF

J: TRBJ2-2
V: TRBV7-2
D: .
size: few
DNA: TGTGCCAGCAGCCCGATCACGAACACCGGGGAGCTGTTTTTT
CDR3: CASSPITNTGELFF

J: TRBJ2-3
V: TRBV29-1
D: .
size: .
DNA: TGCAGCGTTGAAGATGCCAGTACAGATACGCAGTATTTT
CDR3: CSVEDASTDTQYF

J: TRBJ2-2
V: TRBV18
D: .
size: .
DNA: TGTGCCAGCTCAGGCTACAGGGTAGAGAACACCGGGGAGCTGTTTTTT
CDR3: CASSGYRVENTGELFF

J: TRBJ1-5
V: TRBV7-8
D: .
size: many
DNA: TGTGCCAGCAGCTTTGGCACCGTAAATCAGCCCCAGCATTTT
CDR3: CASSFGTVNQPQHF

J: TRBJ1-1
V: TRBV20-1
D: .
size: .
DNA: TGCAGTGCTAGACCGAGCCTCTTTTACATGAACACTGAAGCTTTCTTT
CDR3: CSARPSLFYMNTEAFF

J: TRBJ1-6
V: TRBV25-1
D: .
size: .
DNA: TGTGCCAGCAGTGAACGGGGAATTAATTCACCCCTCCACTTT
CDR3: CASSERGINSPLHF

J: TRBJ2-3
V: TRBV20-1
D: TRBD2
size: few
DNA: TGCAGTGCCACCGACATGCGGGAGGCTGCAGATACGCAGTATTTT
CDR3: CSATDMREAADTQYF

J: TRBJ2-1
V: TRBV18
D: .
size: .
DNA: TGTGCCAGCTCTCAGGACAACAATGAGCAGTTCTTC
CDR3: CASSQDNNEQFF

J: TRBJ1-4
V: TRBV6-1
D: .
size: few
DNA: TGTGCCAGCAGGATAACTAATGAAAAACTGTTTTTT
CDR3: CASRITNEKLFF

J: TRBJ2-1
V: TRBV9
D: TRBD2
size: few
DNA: TGTGCCAGCAGCCCGGGACTAGCGGGAACAGTTTTGGGGCAGTTCTTC
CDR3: CASSPGLAGTVLGQFF

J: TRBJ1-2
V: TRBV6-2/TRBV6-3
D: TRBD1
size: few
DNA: TGTGCCAGCAGACCCGGACAGGACCGCTATGGCTACACCTTC
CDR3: CASRPGQDRYGYTF

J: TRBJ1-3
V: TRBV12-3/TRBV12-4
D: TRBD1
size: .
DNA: TGTGCCAGCAGTTTAGCCGGGACAGGGGTGGCCGGAAACACCATATATTTT
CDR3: CASSLAGTGVAGNTIYF

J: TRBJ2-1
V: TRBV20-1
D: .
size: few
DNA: TGCAGTGTTCCCCCTAGGGCGGGACAGTTCTACAATGAGCAGTTCTTC
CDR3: CSVPPRAGQFYNEQFF

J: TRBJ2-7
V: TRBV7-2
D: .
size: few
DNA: TGTGCCAGCAGCTTATTCCACGAGCAGTACTTC
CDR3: CASSLFHEQYF

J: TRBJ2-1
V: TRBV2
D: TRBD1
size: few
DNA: TGTGCCAGCAGGATGACAGGGTTCGATGAGCAGTTCTTC
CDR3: CASRMTGFDEQFF

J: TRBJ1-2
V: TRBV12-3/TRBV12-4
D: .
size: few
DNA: TGTGCCAGCAGTTGGACGGGGGCGGATGGCTACACCTTC
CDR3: CASSWTGADGYTF

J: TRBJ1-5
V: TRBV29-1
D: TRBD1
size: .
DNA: TGCAGCGTGACCCAGGGGGATAGCAATCAGCCCCAGCATTTT
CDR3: CSVTQGDSNQPQHF

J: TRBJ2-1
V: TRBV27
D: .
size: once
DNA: TGTGCCAGCAGTTTAGTAGTGGGGGGAAGCTCCTTCAATGAGCAGTTCTTC
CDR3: CASSLVVGGSSFNEQFF

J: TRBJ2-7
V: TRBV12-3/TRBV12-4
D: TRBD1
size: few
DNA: TGTGCCAGCAGTTTAGGATGGGGGGACAGGGTTACCTACGAGCAGTACTTC
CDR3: CASSLGWGDRVTYEQYF

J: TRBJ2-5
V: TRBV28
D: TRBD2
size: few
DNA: TGTGCCAGCAGTTTACCTAGCGGGTACCCCATGACCCAGTACTTC
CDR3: CASSLPSGYPMTQYF

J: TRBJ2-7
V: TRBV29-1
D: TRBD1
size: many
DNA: TGCAGCGCCGGTGGGGGACAGGGCTCCGAGCAGTACTTC
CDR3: CSAGGGQGSEQYF

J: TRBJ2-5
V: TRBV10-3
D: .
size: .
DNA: TGTGCCACAGCCGGGGGTAGCGGACAAGAGACCCAGTACTTC
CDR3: CATAGGSGQETQYF